The 17 T cell receptor beta chains given below trace back to one sample, sequenced in a study of identical twins (dated by TCRdb to 2016 to 2018). Libraries were made using 5' RACE. Sequencing took place on an Illumina HiSeq 2000. The raw public data were reprocessed by TCRdb itself: fastp quality trimming at Q25, MiXCR clonotype calling, in-frame beta chains only. A single entry per CDR3 protein holds the most common genes and DNA from its merged rows. The sample yields about 690,000 distinct CDR3 sequences; roughly 6.2% were counted once. The top ten constitute 1.5% to 2% of the sample. Input material: naive T cells sorted from blood. What this sample's cell subset or site label stands for: cells isolated with a human naive T-cell isolation kit. Source of these receptors: a man aged 18 to 30 in good health.

The gene calls are TRBV19 and TRBJ2-7, with TRBD2 matching over 14 bases. The V gene end was trimmed by 4 bases and the J gene end by 3 bases; junction bases not matched to a gene: 5. CDR1 is LNHDA and CDR2 is SQIVND in the germline V gene (reference sequence). The CDR3 sequence is 16 residues long. CDR3 in DNA: TGTGCCAGTAGTACCCTGGGACTAGCGGGAGACTACGAGCAGTACTTC. Translated, it gives CASSTLGLAGDYEQYF.

The rearrangement links TRBV7-3 to TRBJ2-7; 11 bases agree with TRBD2. Germline V gives CDR1 SGHTA, CDR2 FQGTGA. The CDR3 loop spans 21 amino acids. With V trimmed by 1 base and J by 3 bases, 20 bases remained unmatched. The CDR3 here is CASSLIPPLLAGVVGFYEQYF. CDR3 in DNA: TGTGCCAGCAGCTTAATTCCCCCCCTACTAGCGGGAGTCGTAGGATTCTACGAGCAGTACTTC.

This clonotype has ten or more counts. The rearrangement uses TRBV29-1 and TRBJ2-5; D is ambiguous. Germline CDR1 SQVTM, CDR2 ANQGSEA. V was cut by 3 bases and J by 5 bases, with 10 bases left in between. The CDR3 spans 12 residues. CDR3 in amino acids: CSVEFGGETQYF. CDR3 DNA sequence: TGCAGCGTTGAGTTCGGTGGGGAGACCCAGTACTTC.

This clonotype was found many times. This chain links TRBV18 with TRBJ2-7, with TRBD1 as a possible D gene (6 bases). V was clipped by 4 bases and J by 5 bases, with 15 bases between them. This CDR3 contains 14 residues. CDR1 and CDR2 (germline): KGHSH, LQKENI. The CDR3 DNA sequence: TGTGCCAGCTCACATACAGGGAAAGGCGACGAGCAGTACTTC. Translation gives CASSHTGKGDEQYF.

The chain combines TRBV3-1 with TRBJ2-3, with D perhaps matching TRBD1 (7 bases). V lost 3 bases and J 6 bases, leaving 13 bases between the germline ends. The CDR3 spans 14 residues. The germline gives CDR1 LGHDT, CDR2 YNNKEL (reference sequence). CDR3 sequence reads: CASSHPQGGDTQYF. CDR3 in DNA: TGTGCCAGCAGCCATCCCCAGGGGGGCGATACGCAGTATTTT.

This clonotype was counted a few times. The V call is TRBV19, the J call TRBJ1-4; tentatively, D is TRBD1 (6 bases). V lost 5 bases, J lost 2 bases, and 12 bases lay in between. The CDR3 loop spans 15 amino acids. Germline V gene sequence: CDR1 LNHDA, CDR2 SQIVND (reference sequence). CDR3 sequence reads: CASSPTGLTNEKLFF. DNA for the CDR3: TGTGCCAGTAGTCCGACAGGCTTGACTAATGAAAAACTGTTTTTT.

V and J are TRBV10-3 and TRBJ2-4, with TRBD1 matching over 12 bases. The CDR3 totals 15 residues. Germline V gene lookup returns CDR1 ENHRY and CDR2 SYGVKD. V shed 3 bases, J shed 7 bases, and the junction held 4 bases outside the gene matches. CDR3 coding DNA: TGTGCCATCAGTGAAGGGACAGGGGGCTTGAACATTCAGTACTTC. Encoded protein: CAISEGTGGLNIQYF.

This clonotype came up many times. The rearrangement links TRBV29-1 to TRBJ2-4; D is perhaps TRBD1 or TRBD2 (6 bases each). From germline, CDR1 is SQVTM and CDR2 ANQGSEA. CDR3 length equals 11 residues. Between the trimmed V and J ends, which lost 7 bases and 7 bases, there was a span of 11 bases. The CDR3 loop reads CSAEGGNIQYF. CDR3 nucleotide sequence: TGCAGCGCCGAAGGGGGGAACATTCAGTACTTC.

The chain recombines TRBV6-2 or TRBV6-3 with TRBJ2-7; 15 positions agree with TRBD2. V gave up 6 bases and J gave up 2 bases; unmatched junction bases: 8. CDR1 is MNHEY and CDR2 is SVGEGT in the germline V gene. This CDR3 contains 17 residues. The CDR3 sequence is CASSRTSGRASTYEQYF. The CDR3 bases are TGTGCCAGCAGCCGGACTAGCGGGAGGGCCTCCACCTACGAGCAGTACTTC.

In this sample, this clonotype turned up many times. V and J are TRBV20-1 and TRBJ1-5, with a tentative D call TRBD1 (5 bases). Germline loops: CDR1 DFQATT, CDR2 SNEGSKA (reference sequence). The CDR3 spans 14 residues. The V gene lost 6 bases and the J gene lost 5 bases, with 17 bases spanning the gap. This CDR3 reads CSARGREGDQPQHF. The CDR3, as DNA: TGCAGTGCCCGAGGCAGGGAAGGCGATCAGCCCCAGCATTTT.

This chain connects TRBV27 to TRBJ1-1, with 8 bases aligning to TRBD1. Per the germline V gene, CDR1 is MNHEY and CDR2 is SMNVEV (reference sequence). The trim removed 10 bases at V and 10 bases at J, leaving 5 bases unmatched. This CDR3 has 10 residues. CDR3 sequence: CANPQGGAFF. The CDR3 DNA reads TGTGCCAACCCACAGGGGGGAGCTTTCTTT.

This clonotype was seen repeatedly, ten times or more. The chain links TRBV20-1 to TRBJ1-4; D is ambiguous. This CDR3 contains 16 residues. Germline V gene lookup returns CDR1 DFQATT and CDR2 SNEGSKA (reference sequence). V dropped 3 bases and J dropped 5 bases, with 19 bases sitting between them. CDR3 amino acids: CSASPPRRLPNEKLFF. The CDR3 DNA sequence: TGCAGTGCTAGTCCCCCCCGCAGACTCCCAAATGAAAAACTGTTTTTT.

This clonotype was counted ten times or more. The chain employs TRBV28 and TRBJ2-1; 8 bases are a match to TRBD1. With V trimmed by 8 bases and J by 7 bases, 7 bases remained unmatched. The CDR3 runs 13 residues. Germline V CDR1 and CDR2: MDHEN, SYDVKM. The chain's CDR3 is CASGRQGSNEQFF. The DNA of the CDR3 is TGTGCCAGCGGGAGACAGGGGTCAAATGAGCAGTTCTTC.

This clonotype was counted a few times. The V gene is TRBV4-3, the J gene TRBJ2-7; tentative D call: TRBD1 (5 bases). The CDR3 consists of 16 residues. Germline V CDR1 and CDR2: LGHNA, YSLEER. V lost 4 bases to trimming and J lost 0 bases, with 16 bases between them. In nucleotides, the CDR3 is TGCGCCAGCAGCCTCAACCCCAGGGATAACTCCTACGAGCAGTACTTC. Amino acid sequence: CASSLNPRDNSYEQYF.

This chain links TRBV7-9 with TRBJ2-7, with 8 positions matching TRBD1. The CDR3 runs 15 residues. J gave up 4 bases and V 6 bases, and 11 bases lay outside the gene matches. In germline, CDR1 is SEHNR, CDR2 FQNEAQ (reference sequence). The CDR3 loop reads CASSLRTGTSYEQYV. CDR3 in DNA: TGTGCCAGCAGTCTAAGGACAGGGACCTCTTACGAGCAGTACGTC.

This clonotype was counted at least ten times. The chain links TRBV20-1 to TRBJ1-4; D gene unclear. V was trimmed by 8 bases and J by 0 bases, leaving 10 bases between them. The CDR3 has 13 amino acids. Germline V CDR1 and CDR2: DFQATT, SNEGSKA (reference sequence). Written as DNA, the CDR3 is TGCAGTTCCTCAGCTGCAACTAATGAAAAACTGTTTTTT. This codes for CSSSAATNEKLFF.

There are many counts of this clonotype. The chain employs TRBV23-1 and TRBJ2-7, with D possibly TRBD1 on 5 matching bases. TRBV23-1 is an open reading frame, and its role is uncertain. Trimming removed 3 bases from V and 1 base from J, with 16 bases in between. This CDR3 spans 16 amino acids. The CDR3 DNA reads TGCGCCAGCAGTCATCCTGTTTTTAAGGGGTCCTACGAGCAGTACTTC. Residues: CASSHPVFKGSYEQYF.